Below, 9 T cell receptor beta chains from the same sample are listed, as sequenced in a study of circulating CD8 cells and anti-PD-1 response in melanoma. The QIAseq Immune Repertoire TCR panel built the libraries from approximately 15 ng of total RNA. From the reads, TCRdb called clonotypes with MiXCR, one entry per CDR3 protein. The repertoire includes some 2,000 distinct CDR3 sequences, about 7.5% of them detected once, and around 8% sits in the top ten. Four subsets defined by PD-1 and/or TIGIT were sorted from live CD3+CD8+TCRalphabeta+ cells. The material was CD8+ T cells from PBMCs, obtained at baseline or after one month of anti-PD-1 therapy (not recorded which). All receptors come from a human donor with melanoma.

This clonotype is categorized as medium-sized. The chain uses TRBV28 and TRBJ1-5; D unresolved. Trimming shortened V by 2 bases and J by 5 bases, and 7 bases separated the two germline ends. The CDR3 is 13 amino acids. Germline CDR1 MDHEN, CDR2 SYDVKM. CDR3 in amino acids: CASSLTEDQPQHF. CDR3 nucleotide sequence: TGTGCCAGCAGTTTAACAGAAGATCAGCCCCAGCATTTT.

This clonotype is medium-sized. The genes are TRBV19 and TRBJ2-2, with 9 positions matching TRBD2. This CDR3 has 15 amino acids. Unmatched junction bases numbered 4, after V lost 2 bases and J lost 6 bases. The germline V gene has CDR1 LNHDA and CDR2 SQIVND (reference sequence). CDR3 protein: CASSIISGSPGELFF. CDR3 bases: TGTGCCAGTAGTATAATTAGCGGGAGTCCCGGGGAGCTGTTTTTT.

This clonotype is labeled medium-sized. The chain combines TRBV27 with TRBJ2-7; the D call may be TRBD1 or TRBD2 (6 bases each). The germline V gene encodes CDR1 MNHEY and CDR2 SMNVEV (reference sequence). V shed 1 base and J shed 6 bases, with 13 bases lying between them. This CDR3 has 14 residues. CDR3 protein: CASSLLQGGGEQYF. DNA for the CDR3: TGTGCCAGCAGTTTATTACAGGGAGGAGGCGAGCAGTACTTC.

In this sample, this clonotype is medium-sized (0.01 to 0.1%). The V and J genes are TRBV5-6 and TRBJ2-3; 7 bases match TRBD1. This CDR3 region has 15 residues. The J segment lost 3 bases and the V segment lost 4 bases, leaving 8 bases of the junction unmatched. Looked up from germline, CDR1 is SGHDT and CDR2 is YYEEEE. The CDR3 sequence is CASSGRQGNTDTQYF. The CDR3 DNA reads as TGTGCCAGCAGCGGAAGACAGGGAAATACAGATACGCAGTATTTT.

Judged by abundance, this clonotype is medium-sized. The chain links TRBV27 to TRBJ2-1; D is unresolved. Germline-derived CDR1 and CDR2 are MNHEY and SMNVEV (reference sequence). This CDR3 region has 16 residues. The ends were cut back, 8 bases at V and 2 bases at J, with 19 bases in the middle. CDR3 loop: CASGYPRPAAYNEQFF. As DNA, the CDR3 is TGTGCCAGCGGCTACCCCCGACCGGCAGCCTACAATGAGCAGTTCTTC.

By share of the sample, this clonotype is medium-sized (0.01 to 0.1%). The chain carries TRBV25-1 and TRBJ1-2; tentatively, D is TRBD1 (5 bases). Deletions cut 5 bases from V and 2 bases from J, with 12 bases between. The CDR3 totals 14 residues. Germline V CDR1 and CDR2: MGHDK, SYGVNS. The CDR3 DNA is TGTGCCAGCAGTTTGGGCGGGGGAAACTATGGCTACACCTTC. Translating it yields CASSLGGGNYGYTF.

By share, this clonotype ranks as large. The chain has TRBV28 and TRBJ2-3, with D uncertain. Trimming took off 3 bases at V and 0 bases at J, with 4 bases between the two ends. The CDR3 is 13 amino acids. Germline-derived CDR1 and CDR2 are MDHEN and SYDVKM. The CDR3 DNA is TGTGCCAGCAGTTTCTCAAGCACAGATACGCAGTATTTT. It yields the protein CASSFSSTDTQYF. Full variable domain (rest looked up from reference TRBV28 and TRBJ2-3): DVKVTQSSRYLVKRTGEKVFLECVQDMDHENMFWYRQDPGLGLRLIYFSYDVKMKEKGDIPEGYSVSREKKERFSLILESASTNQTSMYLCASSFSSTDTQYFGPGTRLTVL.

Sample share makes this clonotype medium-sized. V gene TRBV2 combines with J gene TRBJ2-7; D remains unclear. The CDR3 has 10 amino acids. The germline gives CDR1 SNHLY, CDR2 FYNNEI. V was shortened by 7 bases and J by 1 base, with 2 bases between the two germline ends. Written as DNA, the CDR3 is TGTGCCAGCAAGTCCTACGAGCAGTACTTC. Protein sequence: CASKSYEQYF.

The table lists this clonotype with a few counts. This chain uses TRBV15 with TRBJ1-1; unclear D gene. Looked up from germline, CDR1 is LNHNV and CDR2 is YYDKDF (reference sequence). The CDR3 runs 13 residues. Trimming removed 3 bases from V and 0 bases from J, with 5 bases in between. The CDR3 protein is CATSSRVNTEAFF. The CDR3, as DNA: TGTGCCACCAGCAGTCGAGTGAACACTGAAGCTTTCTTT.